A single sample is the source of the 21 T cell receptor beta chains below, sequenced in a study of blood T cell repertoires in COVID-19. The method was immunoSEQ multiplex PCR; TCRdb's version includes in-frame clones alone and lacks a portion of them. The sample shows roughly 300,000 clones, more than 85% of them seen only once. Material for sequencing was PBMCs or T cells enriched from blood (not recorded which). These receptors were taken from a woman in her 30s who had recovered from COVID-19.

V gene TRBV4-3 combines with J gene TRBJ2-1; the D gene is possibly TRBD2 (6 bases). The CDR3 is 16 amino acids. Germline V gene sequence: CDR1 LGHNA, CDR2 YSLEER. Trimming took 0 bases from V and 5 from J, leaving 14 bases between them. The CDR3 nucleotides are TGCGCCAGCAGCCAAGATAGTGGAGGGTACCACAATGAGCAGTTCTTC. Protein: CASSQDSGGYHNEQFF.

Concerning this clone itself: Other DNA sequences in the same sample also yield this CDR3. The V call is TRBV7-9, the J call TRBJ2-7; TRBD2 might be the D (5 bases). The CDR3 length is 13 residues. Deletions cut 1 base from V and 4 bases from J, with 8 bases between. Germline-derived CDR1 and CDR2 are SEHNR and FQNEAQ (reference sequence). In DNA, the CDR3 is TGTGCCAGCAGCTTAGTTGGAGGTTACGAGCAGTACTTC. The encoded protein is CASSLVGGYEQYF.

This chain joins TRBV6-5 and TRBJ1-1, with 7 bases aligning to TRBD1. Germline CDR1 is MNHEY and CDR2 is SVGAGI. Germline trimming cut 2 bases from V and 6 bases from J; bases unmatched to any gene: 6. The CDR3 contains 14 residues. CDR3 residues: CASSYTSGGPEAFF. The CDR3 DNA follows: TGTGCCAGCAGTTACACATCAGGGGGGCCTGAAGCTTTCTTT.

The chain couples TRBV20-1 to TRBJ2-7, with D possibly TRBD2 on 6 matching bases. Germline values: CDR1 DFQATT, CDR2 SNEGSKA (reference sequence). The CDR3 covers 11 residues. Trimming stripped 6 bases from V and 3 bases from J, with 9 bases between. The CDR3 region is CSAAGGYEQYF. DNA for the CDR3: TGCAGTGCGGCCGGGGGCTACGAGCAGTACTTC.

The chain recombines TRBV24-1 with TRBJ2-1; 8 bases agree with TRBD1. This CDR3 comprises 15 residues. In germline, CDR1 is KGHDR, CDR2 SFDVKD. Losses at the gene ends were 3 bases for V and 8 bases for J; bases not matched to a gene: 8. The CDR3 reads CATSDRDRGSYEQFF. In DNA form, the CDR3 reads TGTGCCACCAGTGATCGTGACAGGGGATCGTATGAGCAGTTCTTC.

The gene calls are TRBV12-3 or TRBV12-4 and TRBJ2-7; D perhaps matches TRBD1 (5 bases). The CDR3 totals 13 residues. V was cut by 6 bases and J by 1 base, with 10 bases left in between. The CDR3 sequence: CASRATASYEQYF. In nucleotides, the CDR3 is TGTGCCAGCAGAGCGACAGCTTCCTACGAGCAGTACTTC.

V usage is TRBV28 and J usage is TRBJ1-6; 10 bases are shared with TRBD1. Germline lookup yields CDR1 MDHEN and CDR2 SYDVKM. V was clipped by 3 bases and J by 5 bases; unmatched bases: 1. The CDR3 is made up of 15 amino acids. CDR3 coding DNA: TGTGCCAGCAGTTTTGGGACAGGGGATAATTCACCCCTCCACTTT. Its protein is CASSFGTGDNSPLHF.

The chain carries TRBV28 and TRBJ1-2; the D is unclear. CDR1 is MDHEN, CDR2 SYDVKM, per germline. This CDR3 has 12 amino acids. V was clipped by 8 bases and J by 5 bases, with 12 bases between them. CDR3 DNA sequence: TGTGCCAGCTCCCCGGGGAGGTATGGCTACACCTTC. This gives the protein CASSPGRYGYTF.

The rearrangement uses TRBV3-1 (or the pseudogene TRBV3-2) and TRBJ1-5, with 8 nucleotides matching TRBD1. This CDR3 is built from 17 residues. The trim removed 8 bases at V and 0 bases at J, leaving 12 bases unmatched. CDR1 is LGHDT and CDR2 is YNNKEL in the germline V gene (reference sequence). The CDR3 DNA reads TGTGCCAGCCTACTCTGGACAGGGACGGATAGCAATCAGCCCCAGCATTTT. This gives the protein CASLLWTGTDSNQPQHF.

The chain uses TRBV2 and TRBJ1-1; TRBD1 matches 7 bases. CDR3 length equals 17 residues. Germline V CDR1 and CDR2: SNHLY, FYNNEI. V was pared by 6 bases and J by 1 base, with 14 bases of the junction left unmatched. The CDR3 loop reads CASSPTPPGQQNTEAFF. CDR3 DNA: TGTGCCAGCAGCCCAACGCCCCCGGGACAGCAGAACACTGAAGCTTTCTTT.

In this sample, this clone turned up a few times. The chain has TRBV28 and TRBJ1-5; D is perhaps TRBD1 (5 bases). V lost 8 bases and J 3 bases, leaving 11 bases between the germline ends. The CDR3 runs to 13 residues. CDR1 and CDR2 (germline): MDHEN, SYDVKM. CDR3 loop: CASGSGLNQPQHF. The CDR3 bases are TGTGCCAGCGGGTCAGGGCTCAATCAGCCCCAGCATTTT.

This clone was detected only a few times. V usage is TRBV29-1 and J usage is TRBJ2-3; 8 bases fit TRBD1. This CDR3 is built from 13 residues. CDR1 and CDR2 from the germline V gene are SQVTM and ANQGSEA. Trimming at V came to 7 bases and at J to 2 bases, leaving 5 bases not matched to a gene. The CDR3 bases are TGCAGCGGAGGACAGGGTCTCACAGATACGCAGTATTTT. This sequence encodes CSGGQGLTDTQYF.

The gene calls are TRBV19 and TRBJ2-7; D is possibly TRBD1 (6 bases). Germline values: CDR1 LNHDA, CDR2 SQIVND (reference sequence). The CDR3 length is 14 residues. V was pared by 4 bases and J by 3 bases, with 13 bases between. The CDR3: CASSTRTAHYEQYF. The DNA for the CDR3 is TGTGCCAGTAGTACGAGGACAGCTCACTACGAGCAGTACTTC.

This sequence joins TRBV7-3 and TRBJ1-5, with D maybe TRBD1 (5 bases). Germline V gene sequence: CDR1 SGHTA, CDR2 FQGTGA. The V and J ends lost 3 bases and 6 bases respectively, with 12 bases between them. This CDR3 has 14 residues. The CDR3 DNA sequence: TGTGCCAGCAGCTTGGGGGGTAGGGTTCAGCCCCAGCATTTT. Amino acid sequence: CASSLGGRVQPQHF.

J is TRBJ1-5 and V is TRBV28; D unresolved. V lost 5 bases to trimming and J lost 6 bases, with 17 bases between them. This CDR3 is 15 amino acids long. Germline CDR1 reads MDHEN; CDR2 reads SYDVKM. CDR3 protein: CASSALPSGVQPQHF. The DNA for the CDR3 is TGTGCCAGCAGTGCCCTTCCATCCGGGGTTCAGCCCCAGCATTTT.

The V and J genes are TRBV6-1 and TRBJ2-1, with D perhaps matching TRBD2 (5 bases). Trimming cost V 0 bases and J 4 bases, with 13 bases left between them. The CDR3 is 16 amino acids. Germline CDR1 and CDR2: MNHNS and SASEGT. This CDR3 is CASSEAWGSVYNEQFF. CDR3 DNA: TGTGCCAGCAGTGAAGCGTGGGGTAGCGTGTACAATGAGCAGTTCTTC.

The chain is built from TRBV28 and TRBJ2-3; tentatively, D is TRBD2 (7 bases). Germline V CDR1 and CDR2: MDHEN, SYDVKM. This CDR3 spans 16 amino acids. With 3 bases removed from V and 1 base from J, the gap between germline ends came to 14 bases. CDR3 sequence reads: CASSFYGGGRTDTQYF. In DNA form, the CDR3 reads TGTGCCAGCAGTTTTTATGGCGGGGGCCGCACAGATACGCAGTATTTT.

V and J are TRBV28 and TRBJ2-5; 10 bases map to TRBD1. Germline CDR1 MDHEN, CDR2 SYDVKM. The length of the CDR3 is 14 residues. The V and J ends lost 4 bases and 5 bases, in that order; junction bases with no gene match: 4. This chain's CDR3 is CASSWTGGMETQYF. The CDR3 DNA reads as TGTGCCAGCAGTTGGACAGGGGGTATGGAGACCCAGTACTTC.

The chain uses TRBV6-2 or TRBV6-3 and TRBJ1-6; D gene ambiguous. With 4 bases removed from V and 4 bases from J, the gap between germline ends came to 17 bases. The germline V gene has CDR1 MNHEY and CDR2 SVGEGT. CDR3 length: 17 amino acids. The CDR3 DNA reads TGTGCCAGCAGTTGGATTCACTTGGCGGCGTATAATTCACCCCTCCACTTT. Its translation: CASSWIHLAAYNSPLHF.

The V call is TRBV13, the J call TRBJ2-7, with D maybe TRBD2 (6 bases). Germline-derived CDR1 and CDR2 are PRHDT and FYEKMQ (reference sequence). This CDR3 has 11 residues. Between the trimmed V and J ends, which lost 7 bases and 4 bases, there was a span of 8 bases. CDR3 loop: CASTRGYEQYF. CDR3 DNA: TGTGCCAGCACTCGGGGGTACGAGCAGTACTTC. Using reference TRBV13 and TRBJ2-7 for the parts outside the CDR3, the full variable domain is AAGVIQSPRHLIKEKRETATLKCYPIPRHDTVYWYQQGPGQDPQFLISFYEKMQSDKGSIPDRFSAQQFSDYHSELNMSSLELGDSALYFCASTRGYEQYFGPGTRLTVT.

The chain uses TRBV3-1 (or the pseudogene TRBV3-2) and TRBJ2-5, with D tentatively TRBD1 (6 bases). Trimming pared 5 bases from V and 9 bases from J, leaving 16 bases between. This CDR3 has 13 residues. Germline V gives CDR1 LGHDT, CDR2 YNNKEL (reference sequence). The DNA for the CDR3 is TGTGCCAGCAGCACGACCGACAGGACGGCCCAGTACTTC. The encoded protein is CASSTTDRTAQYF.